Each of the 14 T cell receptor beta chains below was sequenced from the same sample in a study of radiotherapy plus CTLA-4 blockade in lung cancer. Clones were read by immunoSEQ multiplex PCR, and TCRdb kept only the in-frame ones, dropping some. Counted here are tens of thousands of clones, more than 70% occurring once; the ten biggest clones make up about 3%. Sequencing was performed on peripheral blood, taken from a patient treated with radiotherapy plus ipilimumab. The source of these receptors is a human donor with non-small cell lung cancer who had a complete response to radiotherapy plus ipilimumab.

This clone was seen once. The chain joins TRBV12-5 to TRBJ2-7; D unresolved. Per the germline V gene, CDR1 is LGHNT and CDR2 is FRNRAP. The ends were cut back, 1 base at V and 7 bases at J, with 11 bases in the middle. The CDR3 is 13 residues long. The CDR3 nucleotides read TGTGCTAGTGGTTTGGGTGCGGTTAGAGAGCAGTACTTC. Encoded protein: CASGLGAVREQYF.

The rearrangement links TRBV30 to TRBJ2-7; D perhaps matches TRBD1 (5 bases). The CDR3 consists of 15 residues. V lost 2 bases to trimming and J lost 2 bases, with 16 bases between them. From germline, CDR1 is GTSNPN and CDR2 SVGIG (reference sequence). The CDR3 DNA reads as TGTGCCTGGAGTCCTATTTTCAGGGCAGCCTACGAGCAGTACTTC. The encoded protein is CAWSPIFRAAYEQYF.

CDR3 bases: TGTGCCAGCAGCTTGCACTTAACAGACTATGGCTACACCTTC. It encodes CASSLHLTDYGYTF. The rearrangement joins TRBV5-8 to TRBJ1-2; D gene ambiguous. Trimming stripped 1 base from V and 3 bases from J, with 10 bases between. Germline V gene sequence: CDR1 SGHTS, CDR2 YDEGEE. The CDR3 is made up of 14 amino acids. Complete variable domain (other parts from reference TRBV5-8 and TRBJ1-2): EAGVTQSPTHLIKTRGQQATLRCSPISGHTSVYWYQQALGLGLQFLLWYDEGEERNRGNFPPRFSGRQFPNYSSELNVNALELEDSALYLCASSLHLTDYGYTFGSGTRLTVV.

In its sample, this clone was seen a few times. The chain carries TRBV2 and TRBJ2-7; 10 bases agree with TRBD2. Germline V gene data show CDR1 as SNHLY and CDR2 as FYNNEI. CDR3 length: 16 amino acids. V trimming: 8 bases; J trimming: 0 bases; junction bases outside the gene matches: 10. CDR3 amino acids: CASEWLAGENSYEQYF. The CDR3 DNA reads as TGTGCCAGCGAGTGGCTAGCGGGGGAGAACTCCTACGAGCAGTACTTC.

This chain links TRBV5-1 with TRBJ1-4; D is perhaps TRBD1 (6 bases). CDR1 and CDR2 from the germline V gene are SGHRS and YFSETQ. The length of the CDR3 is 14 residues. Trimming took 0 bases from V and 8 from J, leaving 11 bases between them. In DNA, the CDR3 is TGCGCCAGCAGCTTGGGGGCAGGGGCAGAAAAACTGTTTTTT. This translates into CASSLGAGAEKLFF.

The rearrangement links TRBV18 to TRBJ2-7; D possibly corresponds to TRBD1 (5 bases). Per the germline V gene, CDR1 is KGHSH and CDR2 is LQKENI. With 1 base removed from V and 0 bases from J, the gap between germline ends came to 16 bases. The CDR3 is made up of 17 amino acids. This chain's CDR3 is CASSPRSLGQGSYEQYF. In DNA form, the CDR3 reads TGTGCCAGCTCACCACGAAGTTTGGGGCAGGGCTCCTACGAGCAGTACTTC.

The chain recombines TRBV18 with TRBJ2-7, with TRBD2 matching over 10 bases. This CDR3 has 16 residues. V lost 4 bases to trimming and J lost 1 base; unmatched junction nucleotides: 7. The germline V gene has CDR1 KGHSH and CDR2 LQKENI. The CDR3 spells CASSLYSGGRSYEQYF. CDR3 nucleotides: TGTGCCAGCTCACTGTATAGCGGGGGGCGGTCCTACGAGCAGTACTTC.

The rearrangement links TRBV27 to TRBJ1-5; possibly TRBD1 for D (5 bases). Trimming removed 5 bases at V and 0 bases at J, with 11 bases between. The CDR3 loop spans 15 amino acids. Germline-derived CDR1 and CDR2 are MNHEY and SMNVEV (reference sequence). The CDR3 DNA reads TGTGCCAGCAGTGTAAGGGGCTATAGCAATCAGCCCCAGCATTTT. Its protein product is CASSVRGYSNQPQHF.

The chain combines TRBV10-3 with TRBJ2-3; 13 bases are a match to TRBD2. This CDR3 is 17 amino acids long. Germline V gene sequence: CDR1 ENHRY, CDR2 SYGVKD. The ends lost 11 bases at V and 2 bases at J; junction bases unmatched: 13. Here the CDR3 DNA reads TGTGCCTCTGGGACTAGCGGGGCGGGCGGGAACACAGATACGCAGTATTTT. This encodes CASGTSGAGGNTDTQYF.

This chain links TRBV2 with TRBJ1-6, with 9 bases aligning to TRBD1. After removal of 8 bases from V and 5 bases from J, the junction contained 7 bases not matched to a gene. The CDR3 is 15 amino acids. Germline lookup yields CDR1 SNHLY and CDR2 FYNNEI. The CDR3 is CASGLDRGNNSPLHF. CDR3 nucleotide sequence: TGTGCCAGCGGTTTGGACAGGGGAAATAATTCACCCCTCCACTTT.

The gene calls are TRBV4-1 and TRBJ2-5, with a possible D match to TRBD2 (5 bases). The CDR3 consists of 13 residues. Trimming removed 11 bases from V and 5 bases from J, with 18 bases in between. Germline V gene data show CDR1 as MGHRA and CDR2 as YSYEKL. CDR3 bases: TGCGCCGCCGGCGAACCGAGGGTGGAGACCCAGTACTTC. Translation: CAAGEPRVETQYF.

The CDR3 DNA reads TGTGCCAGCAGCGACTTTCTCACCGGGGAGCTGTTTTTT. This translates into CASSDFLTGELFF. The V gene is TRBV5-4, the J gene TRBJ2-2; D gene ambiguous. Trimming removed 4 bases from V and 4 bases from J, with 8 bases in between. Germline V gene data show CDR1 as SGHNT and CDR2 as YYREEE (reference sequence). This CDR3 has 13 residues.

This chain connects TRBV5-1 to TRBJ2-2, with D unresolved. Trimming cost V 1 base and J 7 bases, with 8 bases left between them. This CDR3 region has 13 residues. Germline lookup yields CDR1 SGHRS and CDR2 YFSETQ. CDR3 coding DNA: TGCGCCAGCAGCTTGTCCTCCGTCGGGGAGCTGTTTTTT. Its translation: CASSLSSVGELFF.

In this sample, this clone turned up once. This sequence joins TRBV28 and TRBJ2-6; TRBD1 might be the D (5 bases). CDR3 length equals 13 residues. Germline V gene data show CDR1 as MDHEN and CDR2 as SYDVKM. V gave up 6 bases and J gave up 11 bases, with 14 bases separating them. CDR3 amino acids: CASSQKGKYVLTF. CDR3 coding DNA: TGTGCCAGCAGCCAAAAGGGGAAATACGTCCTGACTTTC.